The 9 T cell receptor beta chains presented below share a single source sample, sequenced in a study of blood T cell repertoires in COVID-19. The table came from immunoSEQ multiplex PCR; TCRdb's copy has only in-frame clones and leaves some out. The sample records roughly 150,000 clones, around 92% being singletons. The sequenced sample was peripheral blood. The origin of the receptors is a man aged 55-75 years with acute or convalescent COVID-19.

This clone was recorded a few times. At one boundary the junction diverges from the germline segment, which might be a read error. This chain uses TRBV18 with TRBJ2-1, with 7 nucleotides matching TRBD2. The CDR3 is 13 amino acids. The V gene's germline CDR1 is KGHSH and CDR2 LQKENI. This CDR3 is CASSPLAPSEQFF. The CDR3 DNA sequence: TGTGCCAGCTCGCCACTAGCGCCCTCTGAGCAGTTCTTC.

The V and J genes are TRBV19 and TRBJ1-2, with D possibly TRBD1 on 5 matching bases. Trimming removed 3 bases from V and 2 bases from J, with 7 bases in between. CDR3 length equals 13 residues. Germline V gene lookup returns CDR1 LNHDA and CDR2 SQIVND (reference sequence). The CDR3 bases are TGTGCCAGTAGTATTCCAGGGAACTATGGCTACACCTTC. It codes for CASSIPGNYGYTF.

For the CDR3, the DNA is TGTGCCAGCAGCTTATCTTCAGGGAATGGTGGCTACACCTTC. This encodes CASSLSSGNGGYTF. The rearrangement joins TRBV11-2 to TRBJ1-2; tentatively, D is TRBD1 (5 bases). The CDR3 length is 14 residues. Germline assignment: CDR1 SGHAT and CDR2 FQNNGV. Trimming took off 2 bases at V and 7 bases at J, with 14 bases between the two ends.

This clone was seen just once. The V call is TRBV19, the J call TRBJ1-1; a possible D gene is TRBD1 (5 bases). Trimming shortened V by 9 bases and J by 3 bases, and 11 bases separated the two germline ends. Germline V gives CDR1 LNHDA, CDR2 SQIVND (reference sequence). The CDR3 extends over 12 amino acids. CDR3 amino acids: CASVQGYTEAFF. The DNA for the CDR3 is TGTGCCAGCGTGCAGGGATACACTGAAGCTTTCTTT.

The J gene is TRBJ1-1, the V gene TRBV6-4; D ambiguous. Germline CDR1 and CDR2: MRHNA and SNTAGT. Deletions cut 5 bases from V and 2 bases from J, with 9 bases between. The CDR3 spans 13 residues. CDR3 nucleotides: TGTGCCAGCAGTCAGGATCGTAACACTGAAGCTTTCTTT. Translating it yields CASSQDRNTEAFF.

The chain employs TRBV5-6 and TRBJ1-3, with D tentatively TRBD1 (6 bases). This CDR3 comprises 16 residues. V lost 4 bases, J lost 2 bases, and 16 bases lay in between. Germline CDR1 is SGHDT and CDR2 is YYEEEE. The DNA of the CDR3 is TGTGCCAGCAGCGGGGGAGCGGGGGGCACTGGAAACACCATATATTTT. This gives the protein CASSGGAGGTGNTIYF.

The CDR3 region is CASSPTGAYGNTIYF. The CDR3 nucleotides are TGTGCCAGCTCACCGACAGGGGCTTATGGAAACACCATATATTTT. The genes are TRBV18 and TRBJ1-3; 8 bases fit TRBD1. The CDR3 contains 15 residues. Germline trimming cut 3 bases from V and 3 bases from J; bases unmatched to any gene: 4. From germline, CDR1 is KGHSH and CDR2 LQKENI.

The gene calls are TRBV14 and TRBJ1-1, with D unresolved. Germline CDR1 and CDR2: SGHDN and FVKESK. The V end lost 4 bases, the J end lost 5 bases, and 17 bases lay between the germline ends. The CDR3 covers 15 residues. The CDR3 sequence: CASSPKLIGRTEAFF. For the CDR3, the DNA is TGTGCCAGCAGCCCGAAACTAATCGGGAGGACTGAAGCTTTCTTT.

CDR3 nucleotide sequence: TGTGCCAGCAGCTTAGCCGGACTAGCGGGGAAAGAGCAGTTCTTC. As protein: CASSLAGLAGKEQFF. The genes are TRBV11-1 and TRBJ2-1; 12 bases agree with TRBD2. Looked up from germline, CDR1 is SGHAT and CDR2 is FQDESV (reference sequence). The CDR3 is 15 amino acids. The ends lost 0 bases at V and 10 bases at J; junction bases unmatched: 4.